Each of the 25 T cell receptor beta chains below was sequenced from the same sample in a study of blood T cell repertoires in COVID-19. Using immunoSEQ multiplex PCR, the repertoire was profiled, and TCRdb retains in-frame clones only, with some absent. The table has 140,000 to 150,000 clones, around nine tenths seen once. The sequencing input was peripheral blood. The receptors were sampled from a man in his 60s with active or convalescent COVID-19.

The CDR3 region has the DNA TGTGCCAGCAGCTTGGGAGCGCGCTACGAGCAGTACTTC. It encodes CASSLGARYEQYF. The chain carries TRBV5-8 and TRBJ2-7; no clear D gene. V was trimmed by 0 bases and J by 3 bases, leaving 7 bases between them. CDR1 and CDR2 from the germline V gene are SGHTS and YDEGEE. The CDR3 extends over 13 amino acids.

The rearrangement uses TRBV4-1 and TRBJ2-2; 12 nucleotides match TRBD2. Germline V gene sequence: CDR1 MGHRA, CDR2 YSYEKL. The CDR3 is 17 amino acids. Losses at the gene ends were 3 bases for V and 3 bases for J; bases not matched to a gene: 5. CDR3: CASSQPSGRADTGELFF. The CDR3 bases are TGCGCCAGCAGCCAGCCTAGCGGGAGGGCCGACACCGGGGAGCTGTTTTTT.

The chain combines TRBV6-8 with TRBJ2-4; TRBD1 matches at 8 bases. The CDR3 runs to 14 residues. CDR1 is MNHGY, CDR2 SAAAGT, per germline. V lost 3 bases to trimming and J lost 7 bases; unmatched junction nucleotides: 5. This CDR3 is CASSYLDRENIQYF. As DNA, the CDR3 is TGTGCCAGCAGTTATTTGGACAGGGAGAACATTCAGTACTTC.

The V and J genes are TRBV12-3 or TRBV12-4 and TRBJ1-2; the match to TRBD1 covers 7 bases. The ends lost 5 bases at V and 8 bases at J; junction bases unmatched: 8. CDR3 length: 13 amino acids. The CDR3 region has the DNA TGTGCCAGCAGTCGGACAGGTACCTCCGGCTACACCTTC. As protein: CASSRTGTSGYTF.

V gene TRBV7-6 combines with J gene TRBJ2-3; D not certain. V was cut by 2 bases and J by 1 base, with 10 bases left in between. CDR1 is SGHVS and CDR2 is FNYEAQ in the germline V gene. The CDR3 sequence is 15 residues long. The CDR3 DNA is TGTGCCAGCAGCTTAAATCTGGGCGGCACAGATACGCAGTATTTT. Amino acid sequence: CASSLNLGGTDTQYF.

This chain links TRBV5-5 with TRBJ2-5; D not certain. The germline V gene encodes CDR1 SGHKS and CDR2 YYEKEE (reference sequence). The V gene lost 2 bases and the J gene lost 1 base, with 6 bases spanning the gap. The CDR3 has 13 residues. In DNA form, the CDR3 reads TGTGCCAGCAGCTTATACGGCCAAGAGACCCAGTACTTC. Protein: CASSLYGQETQYF.

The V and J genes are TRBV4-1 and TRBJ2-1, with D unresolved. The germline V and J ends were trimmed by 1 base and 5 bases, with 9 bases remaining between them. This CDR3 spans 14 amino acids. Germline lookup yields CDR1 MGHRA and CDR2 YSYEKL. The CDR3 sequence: CASSQVGSNNEQFF. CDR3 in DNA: TGCGCCAGCAGCCAAGTTGGCAGTAACAATGAGCAGTTCTTC.

The chain's CDR3 is CASSPHPGLSNQPQHF. CDR3 coding DNA: TGCGCCAGCAGCCCCCACCCGGGTCTCTCCAATCAGCCCCAGCATTTT. The rearrangement links TRBV4-1 to TRBJ1-5; D is undetermined. Germline-derived CDR1 and CDR2 are MGHRA and YSYEKL. CDR3 length: 16 amino acids. V lost 4 bases, J lost 3 bases, and 16 bases lay in between.

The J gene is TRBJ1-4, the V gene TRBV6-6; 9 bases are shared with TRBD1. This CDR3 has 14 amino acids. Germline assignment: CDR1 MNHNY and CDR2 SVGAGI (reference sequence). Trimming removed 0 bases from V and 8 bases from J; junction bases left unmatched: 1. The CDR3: CASSYSTGGEKLFF. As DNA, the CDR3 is TGTGCCAGCAGTTACTCCACAGGGGGCGAAAAACTGTTTTTT.

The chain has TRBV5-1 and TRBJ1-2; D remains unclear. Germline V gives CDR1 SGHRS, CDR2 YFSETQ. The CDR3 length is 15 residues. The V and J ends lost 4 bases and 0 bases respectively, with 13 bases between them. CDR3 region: CASSPQSTANYGYTF. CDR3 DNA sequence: TGCGCCAGCAGCCCACAGAGCACAGCTAACTATGGCTACACCTTC.

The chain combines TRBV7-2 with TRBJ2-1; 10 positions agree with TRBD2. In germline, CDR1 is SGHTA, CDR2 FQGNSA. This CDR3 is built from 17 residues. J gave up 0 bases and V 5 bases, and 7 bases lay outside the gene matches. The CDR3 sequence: CASSPAGGFSSYNEQFF. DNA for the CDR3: TGTGCCAGCAGCCCAGCGGGGGGGTTCTCCTCCTACAATGAGCAGTTCTTC. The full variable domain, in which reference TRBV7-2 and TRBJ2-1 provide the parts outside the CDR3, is GAGVSQSPSNKVTEKGKDVELRCDPISGHTALYWYRQSLGQGLEFLIYFQGNSAPDKSGLPSDRFSAERTGGSVSTLTIQRTQQEDSAVYLCASSPAGGFSSYNEQFFGPGTRLTVL.

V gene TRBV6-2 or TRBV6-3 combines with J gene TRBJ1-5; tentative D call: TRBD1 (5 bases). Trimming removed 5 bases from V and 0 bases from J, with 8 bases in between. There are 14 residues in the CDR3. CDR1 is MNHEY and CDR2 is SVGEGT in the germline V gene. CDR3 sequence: CASSAQDSNQPQHF. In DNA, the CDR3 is TGTGCCAGCAGTGCACAGGATAGCAATCAGCCCCAGCATTTT.

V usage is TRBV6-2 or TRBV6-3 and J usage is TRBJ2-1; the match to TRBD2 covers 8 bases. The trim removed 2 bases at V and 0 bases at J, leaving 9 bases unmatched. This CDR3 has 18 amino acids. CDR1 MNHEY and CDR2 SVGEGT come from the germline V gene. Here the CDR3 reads CASSYRGSGAFSYNEQFF. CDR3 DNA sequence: TGTGCCAGCAGTTACAGGGGTAGCGGGGCTTTCTCCTACAATGAGCAGTTCTTC.

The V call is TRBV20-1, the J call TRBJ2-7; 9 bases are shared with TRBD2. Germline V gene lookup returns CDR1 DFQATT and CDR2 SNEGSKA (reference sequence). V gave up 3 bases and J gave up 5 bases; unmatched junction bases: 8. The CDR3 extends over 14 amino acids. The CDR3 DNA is TGCAGTGCTAGTGAGGCGGGGGGGCCCCACGAGCAGTACTTC. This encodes CSASEAGGPHEQYF.

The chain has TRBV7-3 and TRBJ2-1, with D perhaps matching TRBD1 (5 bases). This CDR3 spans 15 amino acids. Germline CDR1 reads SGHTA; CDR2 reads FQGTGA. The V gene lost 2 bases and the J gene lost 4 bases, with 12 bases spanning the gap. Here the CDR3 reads CASSLGQGQYNEQFF. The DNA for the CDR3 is TGTGCCAGCAGCTTAGGTCAGGGTCAATACAATGAGCAGTTCTTC.

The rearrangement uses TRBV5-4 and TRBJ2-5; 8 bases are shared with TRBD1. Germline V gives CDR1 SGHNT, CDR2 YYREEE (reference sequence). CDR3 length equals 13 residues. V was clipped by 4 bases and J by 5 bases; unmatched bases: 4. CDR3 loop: CASSTGQAETQYF. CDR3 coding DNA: TGTGCCAGCAGCACGGGACAGGCGGAGACCCAGTACTTC.

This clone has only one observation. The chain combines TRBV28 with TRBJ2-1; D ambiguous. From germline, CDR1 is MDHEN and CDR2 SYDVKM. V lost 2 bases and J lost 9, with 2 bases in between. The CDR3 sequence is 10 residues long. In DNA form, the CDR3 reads TGTGCCAGCAGTTTACGTGAGCAGTTCTTC. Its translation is CASSLREQFF.

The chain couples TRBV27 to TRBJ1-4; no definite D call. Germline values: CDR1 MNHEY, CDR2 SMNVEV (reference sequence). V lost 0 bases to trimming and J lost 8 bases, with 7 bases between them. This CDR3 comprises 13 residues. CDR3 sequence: CASSLSREEKLFF. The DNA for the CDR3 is TGTGCCAGCAGTTTATCGAGGGAGGAAAAACTGTTTTTT.

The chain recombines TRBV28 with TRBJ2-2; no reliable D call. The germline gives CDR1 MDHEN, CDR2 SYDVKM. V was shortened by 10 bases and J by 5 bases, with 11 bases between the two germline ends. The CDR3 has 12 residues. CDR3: CATHWWTGELFF. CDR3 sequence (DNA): TGTGCCACACATTGGTGGACCGGGGAGCTGTTTTTT.

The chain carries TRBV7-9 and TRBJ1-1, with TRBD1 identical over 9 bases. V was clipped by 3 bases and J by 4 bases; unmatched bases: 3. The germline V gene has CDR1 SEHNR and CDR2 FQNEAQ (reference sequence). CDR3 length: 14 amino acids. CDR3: CASSFTQGATEAFF. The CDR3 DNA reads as TGTGCCAGCAGCTTTACACAGGGGGCCACTGAAGCTTTCTTT.

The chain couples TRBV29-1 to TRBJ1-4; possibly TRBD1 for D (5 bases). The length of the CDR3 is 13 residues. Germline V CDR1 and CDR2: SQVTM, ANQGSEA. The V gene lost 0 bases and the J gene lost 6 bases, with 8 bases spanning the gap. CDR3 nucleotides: TGCAGCGTTGAAGAGGGGCCGGATGAAAAACTGTTTTTT. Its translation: CSVEEGPDEKLFF.

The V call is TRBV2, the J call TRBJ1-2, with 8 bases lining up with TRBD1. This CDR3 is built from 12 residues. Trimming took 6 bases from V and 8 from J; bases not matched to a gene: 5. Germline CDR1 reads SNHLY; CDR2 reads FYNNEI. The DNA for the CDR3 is TGTGCCAGCAGCCCGACAGGGGACGGCTACACCTTC. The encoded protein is CASSPTGDGYTF.

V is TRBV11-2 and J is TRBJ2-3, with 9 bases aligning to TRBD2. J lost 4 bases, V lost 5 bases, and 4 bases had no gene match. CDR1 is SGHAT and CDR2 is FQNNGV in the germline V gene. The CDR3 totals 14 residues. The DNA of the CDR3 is TGTGCCAGCAGCAGCGGGGGGCGGGCAGATACGCAGTATTTT. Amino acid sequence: CASSSGGRADTQYF. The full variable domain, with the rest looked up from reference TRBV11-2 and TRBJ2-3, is EAGVAQSPRYKIIEKRQSVAFWCNPISGHATLYWYQQILGQGPKLLIQFQNNGVVDDSQLPKDRFSAERLKGVDSTLKIQPAKLEDSAVYLCASSSGGRADTQYFGPGTRLTVL.

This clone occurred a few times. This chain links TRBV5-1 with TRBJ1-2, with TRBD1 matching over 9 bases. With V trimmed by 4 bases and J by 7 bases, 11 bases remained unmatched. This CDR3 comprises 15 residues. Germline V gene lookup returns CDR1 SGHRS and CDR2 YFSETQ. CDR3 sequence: CASSPTGTGIFGYTF. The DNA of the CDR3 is TGCGCCAGCAGCCCCACCGGGACAGGGATTTTTGGCTACACCTTC. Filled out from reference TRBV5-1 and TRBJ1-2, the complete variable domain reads KAGVTQTPRYLIKTRGQQVTLSCSPISGHRSVSWYQQTPGQGLQFLFEYFSETQRNKGNFPGRFSGRQFSNSRSEMNVSTLELGDSALYLCASSPTGTGIFGYTFGSGTRLTVV.

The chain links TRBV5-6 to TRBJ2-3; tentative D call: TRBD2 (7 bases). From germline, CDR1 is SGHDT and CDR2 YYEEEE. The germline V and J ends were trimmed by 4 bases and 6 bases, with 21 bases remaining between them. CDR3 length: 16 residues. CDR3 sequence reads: CASSLVRGALEDTQYF. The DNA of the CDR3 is TGTGCCAGCAGCCTGGTTCGGGGGGCTTTGGAGGATACGCAGTATTTT.